Described below is a single T cell receptor beta chain sequence and its context. No antigen is known for it. PCR primers comprised 60 Vbeta and 13 Jbeta primers. TCRdb's table, derived via immunoSEQ multiplex PCR, lists solely in-frame clones and lacks some. The sample contains roughly 200,000 clones, more than 60% of which appear only once. V was cut by 0 bases and J by 4 bases, with 15 bases left in between. CDR3 length equals 16 residues. The V gene's germline CDR1 is LNHNV and CDR2 YYDKDF (reference sequence). The sample comes from a study of cytomegalovirus exposure and HLA in healthy donors. Study as a whole: The Caucasian-associated ancestry cluster contained about 80% of the approximately 410 genotyped donors. Findings of the study overall: Most subjects' HLA-A and HLA-B alleles were reportedly predicted from TCR beta sequences. Certain indistinguishable V segments, among them TRBV6-2 and TRBV6-3, were excluded.

The gene calls are TRBV15 and TRBJ1-2; D may be TRBD1 (5 bases). Material: PBMCs. The origin of this receptor is a woman aged 55 to 70 in good health and CMV-seropositive. CDR3: CATSREGRQSVYGYTF. CDR3 in DNA: TGTGCCACCAGCAGAGAGGGGCGACAGTCGGTCTATGGCTACACCTTC.